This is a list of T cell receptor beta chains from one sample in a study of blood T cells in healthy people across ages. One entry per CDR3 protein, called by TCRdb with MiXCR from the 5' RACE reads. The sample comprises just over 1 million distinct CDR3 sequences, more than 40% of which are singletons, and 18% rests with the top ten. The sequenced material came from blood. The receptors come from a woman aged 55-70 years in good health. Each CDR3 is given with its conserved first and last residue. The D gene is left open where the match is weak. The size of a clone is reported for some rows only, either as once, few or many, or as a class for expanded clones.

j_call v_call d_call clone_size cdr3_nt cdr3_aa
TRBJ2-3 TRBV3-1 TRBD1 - TGTGCCAGCAGCCAGTCAGGGACAGGGGCGCGTCCAGATACGCAGTATTTT CASSQSGTGARPDTQYF
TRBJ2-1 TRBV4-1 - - TGCGCCAGCAGCCAATTTAAAGGACTTTACAATGAGCAGTTCTTC CASSQFKGLYNEQFF
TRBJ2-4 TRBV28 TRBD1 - TGTGCCAGCAGTCAAGGACAGGGGGAAGGGTACTTC CASSQGQGEGYF
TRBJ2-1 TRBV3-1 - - TGTGCCAGCAGCCAAGTCGGGCGGGATTCCTACAATGAGCAGTTCTTC CASSQVGRDSYNEQFF
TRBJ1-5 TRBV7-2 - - TGTGCCAGCAGCTCCCGTCTTCAGCCCCAGCATTTT CASSSRLQPQHF
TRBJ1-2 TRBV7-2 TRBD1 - TGTGCCAGCAGCTTAGTTGCAGGGGGAAGTTATGGCTACACCTTC CASSLVAGGSYGYTF
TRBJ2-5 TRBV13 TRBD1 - TGTGCCAGCAGCTACCTAGGGGGCGCACGGAAGAGTGAGCAGTACTTC CASSYLGGARKSEQYF
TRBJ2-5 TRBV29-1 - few TGCAGCGTTAGCCGGTCCTTTTCAGAGACCCAGTACTTC CSVSRSFSETQYF
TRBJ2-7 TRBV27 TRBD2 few TGTGCCAGCAGTTTATTTAGCGGGAGCTCCTACGAGCAGTACTTC CASSLFSGSSYEQYF
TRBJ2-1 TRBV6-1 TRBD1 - TGTGCCAGCTATCAACGGATTGGGACAGGCAAAGTCGGTGAGCAGTTCTTC CASYQRIGTGKVGEQFF
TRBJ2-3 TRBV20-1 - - TGCAGTGCTAGAGTCCCAAGTTATCCTCCGTCTACGCAGTATTTT CSARVPSYPPSTQYF
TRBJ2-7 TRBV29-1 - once TGCAGCGCCTGGCAGGGGTTCGGCGAGCAGTACTTC CSAWQGFGEQYF
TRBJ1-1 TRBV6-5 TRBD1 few TGTGCCAGCAGTTACCGACAGGGGGCAAGGACTGAAGCTTTCTTT CASSYRQGARTEAFF
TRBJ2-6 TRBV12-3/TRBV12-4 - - TGTGCCAGCCGGAAACTTACCTTCTCTGGGGCCAACGTCCTGACTTTC CASRKLTFSGANVLTF
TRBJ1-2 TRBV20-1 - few TGCAGTGCTAGTGGAGCGAGTTTGGACTATGGCTACACCTTC CSASGASLDYGYTF
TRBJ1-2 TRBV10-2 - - TGCGCCAGCAGTGATGACAGCTGTGGCTACACCTTC CASSDDSCGYTF
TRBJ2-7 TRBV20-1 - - TGCAGTGCCCGAGGGGGGCTCTACGAGCAGTACTTC CSARGGLYEQYF
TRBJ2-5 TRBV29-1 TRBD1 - TGCAGCGTTGAAGATAGGCGTTGGGGGGACAGGGGGGAGACCCAGTACTTC CSVEDRRWGDRGETQYF
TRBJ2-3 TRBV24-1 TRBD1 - TGTGCCACCAGTGATAAACAGGGGGAAGGAGATACGCAGTATTTT CATSDKQGEGDTQYF
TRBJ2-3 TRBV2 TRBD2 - TGTGCCAGCAGAGCGACTAGCGGGAGGTCAGATACGCAGTATTTT CASRATSGRSDTQYF
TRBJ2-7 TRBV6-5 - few TGTGCCAGCAGTTACTCGCTGGGGTTAACCTACGAGCAGTACTTC CASSYSLGLTYEQYF
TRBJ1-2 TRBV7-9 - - TGTGCCAGCAGCTTAGAATCCCGGAATGGCTACACCTTC CASSLESRNGYTF
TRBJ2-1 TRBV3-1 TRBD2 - TGTGCCAGCAGCCCTGGGTTCCGGGCGGGAGGGTTTGATGAGCAGTTCTTC CASSPGFRAGGFDEQFF
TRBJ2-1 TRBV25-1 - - TGTGCCAGCCAGGACTACTACAATGGGCAGTTCTTC CASQDYYNGQFF
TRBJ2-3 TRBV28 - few TGTGCCAGCAACGGGGGACCCTTGGGTTATACGCAGTATTTT CASNGGPLGYTQYF
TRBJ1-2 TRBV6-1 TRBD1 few TGTGCCAGCAGTGAGGTGACAGGGTCCTATGGCTACACCTTC CASSEVTGSYGYTF
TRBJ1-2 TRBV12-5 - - TGTGCTAGTGGTTTGGACTGGACGGCGTCAGAAGGCTACACCTTC CASGLDWTASEGYTF
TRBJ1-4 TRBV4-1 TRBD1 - TGCGCCAGCAGCCGTGACAGGGATGCAACTAATGAAAAACTGTTTTTT CASSRDRDATNEKLFF
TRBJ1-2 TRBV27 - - TGTGCCAGCAGTCCGCTCCTCGACTATGGCTACACCTTC CASSPLLDYGYTF
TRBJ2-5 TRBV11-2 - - TGTGCCAGCAGCGATACCGGGAGTAAAGAGACCCAGTACTTC CASSDTGSKETQYF